This T cell receptor (beta chain) stems from a study of vaccination effects on CD4 cells after COVID-19. Study as a whole: All participants had two doses of either the BNT162b2 or mRNA-1273 vaccine. Study findings and constraints: Substantial clonal contraction characterized both infection- and vaccine-induced clones late after vaccination. The study got few convalescent patients and did not collect any early post-infection timepoints.

A note on this clone: Its target is unknown.

The table came from immunoSEQ multiplex PCR; TCRdb's copy has only in-frame clones and leaves some out. This table has under 80,000 clones, 78% appearing once. Sequencing in the ViraFEST assay came after antigen-specific CD4+ T cells had been expanded with viral peptide pools, which were used to stimulate PBMC. Subsequent to a culture period of about ten days, CD4+ T cells were isolated. The study found no prior SARS-CoV-2 infection in the vaccine recipients, who tested negative for nucleocapsid antibodies. They grew a few million PBMC in each well, adding 10 IU/ml IL-2 and approximately 10 ug/ml peptides. The CDR3 runs to 17 residues. CDR1 is GTSNPN, CDR2 SVGIG, per germline (reference sequence). After removal of 0 bases from V and 3 bases from J, the junction contained 11 bases not matched to a gene.

The chain uses TRBV30 and TRBJ1-2; 9 bases fit TRBD1. This clonotype was sampled from a human donor who received a COVID-19 vaccine. The specimen comprised CD4+ T cells from PBMCs cultured with SARS-CoV-2 spike peptides, sampled before COVID-19 vaccination. This CDR3 is CAWSVGDRAPNDYGYTF. Here the CDR3 DNA reads TGTGCCTGGAGTGTGGGGGACAGGGCCCCCAACGACTATGGCTACACCTTC.